The subject of this entry is one T cell receptor beta chain. What it recognizes is unknown. This CDR3 region has 13 residues. CDR1 and CDR2 (germline): MNHNS, SASEGT. The V end lost 3 bases, the J end lost 8 bases, and 13 bases lay between the germline ends. Data came from immunoSEQ multiplex PCR; TCRdb stores just in-frame clones and leaves some out. The sample carries approximately 140,000 clones, roughly 90% recorded once. This sample is part of a study of T cell responses to AZD1222 COVID-19 vaccine. Overall study results and limits: Seropositivity was recorded at baseline in only a handful of AZD1222 recipients. Donors were largely white British and mainly female; clonal diversity was possibly underestimated. As reported, nearly half of all spike-specific TCRs target variant regions that are unmutated.

The V gene is TRBV6-1, the J gene TRBJ1-2; D not certain. This TCR was recovered from an adult who received the AZD1222 COVID-19 vaccine. The sequencing used peripheral blood, collected 28 days after the second AZD1222 dose. CDR3 sequence: CASSERVGWGYTF. As DNA, the CDR3 is TGTGCCAGCAGTGAGCGAGTGGGCTGGGGCTACACCTTC.